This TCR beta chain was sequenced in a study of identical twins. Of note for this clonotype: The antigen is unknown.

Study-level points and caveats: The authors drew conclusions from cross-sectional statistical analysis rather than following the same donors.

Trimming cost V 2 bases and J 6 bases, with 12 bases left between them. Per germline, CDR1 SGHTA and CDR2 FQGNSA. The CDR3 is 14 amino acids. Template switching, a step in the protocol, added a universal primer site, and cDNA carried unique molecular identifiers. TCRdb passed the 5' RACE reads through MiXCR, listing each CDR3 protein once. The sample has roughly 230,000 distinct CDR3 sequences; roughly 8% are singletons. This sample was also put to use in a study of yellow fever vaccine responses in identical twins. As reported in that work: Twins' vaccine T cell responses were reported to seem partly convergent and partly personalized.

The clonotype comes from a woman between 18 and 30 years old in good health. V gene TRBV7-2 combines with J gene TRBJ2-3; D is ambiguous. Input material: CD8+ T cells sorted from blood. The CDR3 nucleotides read TGTGCCAGCAGCTTATCCCTCCCGAGTGATACGCAGTATTTT. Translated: CASSLSLPSDTQYF.